The 9 T cell receptor beta chains listed next were all sequenced from one sample in a study of T cells after yellow fever vaccination. TCRdb reprocessed the 5' RACE reads via MiXCR and lists one record per CDR3 protein. The sample yields some 240,000 distinct CDR3 sequences, about 3% seen once. The sequencing here drew on CD4+ T cells sorted from PBMCs, taken 10 days after the yellow fever booster vaccination. These receptors came from a man aged 18 to 30 who received the YFV17D yellow fever vaccine.

Turning to this clonotype: A much bigger clone sits one base away, suggesting this may be a read error. The rearrangement links TRBV7-2 to TRBJ2-3; 10 bases fit TRBD2. The CDR3 runs to 15 residues. Germline V gene sequence: CDR1 SGHTA, CDR2 FQGNSA. The junction had 2 bases not matched to a gene; V was cut back by 3 bases and J by 2 bases. The CDR3 region is CASSFSGGPTDTQYF. The CDR3 region has the DNA TGTGCCAGCAGCTTTAGCGGGGGGCCCACAGATACGCAGTATTTT. The variable domain in full, with the rest retrieved from reference TRBV7-2 and TRBJ2-3, is GAGVSQSPSNKVTEKGKDVELRCDPISGHTALYWYRQSLGQGLEFLIYFQGNSAPDKSGLPSDRFSAERTGGSVSTLTIQRTQQEDSAVYLCASSFSGGPTDTQYFGPGTRLTVL.

The genes are TRBV7-2 and TRBJ2-3; 8 bases are a match to TRBD2. The J segment lost 2 bases and the V segment lost 5 bases, leaving 6 bases of the junction unmatched. This CDR3 has 15 residues. The germline V gene encodes CDR1 SGHTA and CDR2 FQGNSA. CDR3 in amino acids: CASSAGGTSTDTQYF. The CDR3 DNA reads as TGTGCCAGCAGCGCGGGGGGTACCTCCACAGATACGCAGTATTTT. Complete variable domain (other parts from reference TRBV7-2 and TRBJ2-3): GAGVSQSPSNKVTEKGKDVELRCDPISGHTALYWYRQSLGQGLEFLIYFQGNSAPDKSGLPSDRFSAERTGGSVSTLTIQRTQQEDSAVYLCASSAGGTSTDTQYFGPGTRLTVL.

This clonotype showed up just a few times. The rearrangement uses TRBV9 and TRBJ2-3; perhaps TRBD2 as D (6 bases). Germline CDR1 is SGDLS and CDR2 is YYNGEE. V was pared by 7 bases and J by 2 bases, with 20 bases between. The CDR3 covers 16 residues. In DNA, the CDR3 is TGTGCCAGCGGAATCGGGGGACTTACCTCCACAGATACGCAGTATTTT. This codes for CASGIGGLTSTDTQYF.

J is TRBJ1-1 and V is TRBV5-1; D uncertain. V gave up 3 bases and J gave up 2 bases, with 11 bases separating them. Germline CDR1 and CDR2: SGHRS and YFSETQ. The CDR3 totals 14 residues. The CDR3 bases are TGCGCCAGCAGCTCACAGCCAAGCAACACTGAAGCTTTCTTT. Protein: CASSSQPSNTEAFF.

Only a few counts were recorded for this clonotype. This sequence joins TRBV28 and TRBJ1-6; tentative D call: TRBD1 (5 bases). The germline CDR1 and CDR2 sequences are MDHEN and SYDVKM. With 2 bases removed from V and 14 bases from J, the gap between germline ends came to 10 bases. This CDR3 comprises 12 residues. CDR3 nucleotides: TGTGCCAGCAGTTTACCTCAGGGAACCCTCCACTTT. Translation: CASSLPQGTLHF.

At least ten counts were recorded for this clonotype. This chain links TRBV5-4 with TRBJ2-5; 7 positions match TRBD1. The germline V gene has CDR1 SGHNT and CDR2 YYREEE (reference sequence). Unmatched junction bases numbered 1, after V lost 5 bases and J lost 0 bases. The CDR3 has 13 amino acids. The CDR3 region has the DNA TGTGCCAGCAGAACAGGGGACCAAGAGACCCAGTACTTC. Translating it yields CASRTGDQETQYF.

About this clonotype: Possible read error: a much larger clone is one base away. The chain recombines TRBV5-1 with TRBJ2-3; TRBD1 matches 8 bases. Germline CDR1 reads SGHRS; CDR2 reads YFSETQ. Trimming took 2 bases from V and 5 from J; bases not matched to a gene: 7. This CDR3 contains 15 residues. The CDR3 reads CASSFHDRGIDTQYF. CDR3 coding DNA: TGCGCCAGCAGCTTTCATGACAGGGGAATAGATACGCAGTATTTT.

This clonotype was counted ten times or more. The chain employs TRBV12-5 and TRBJ1-1; D is unclear. The V end lost 3 bases, the J end lost 5 bases, and 7 bases lay between the germline ends. The CDR3 loop spans 12 amino acids. CDR1 and CDR2 from the germline V gene are LGHNT and FRNRAP. As DNA, the CDR3 is TGTGCTAGTGGTTTCGTCTATACTGAAGCTTTCTTT. The encoded protein is CASGFVYTEAFF.

This clonotype was recorded at least ten times. This chain links TRBV21-1 with TRBJ2-3; the table assigns TRBD1, which was not confirmed against the DNA. TRBV21-1 is a known pseudogene. The CDR3 loop spans 18 amino acids. The CDR3 here is CASSKRPSVGQGPDTQYF. The CDR3 nucleotides read TGTGCCAGCAGCAAGCGGCCGAGTGTAGGACAGGGACCAGATACGCAGTATTTT.